This TCR beta chain was obtained from a study of OX40 agonist ivuxolimab in advanced cancers. Study overall: Six ivuxolimab dose levels, 0.01 to 10 mg/kg, were given intravenously every 2 weeks.

The timepoints at which blood was sampled were baseline, cycle 4 day 1, and cycle 7 day 1. With regard to this clone: Its antigen is still unknown.

The method was immunoSEQ multiplex PCR; TCRdb's version includes in-frame clones alone and lacks a portion of them. The table lists about 110,000 clones, about nine tenths of them singletons, with approximately 0.29% in the top ten. Whole-study findings and limits: Among T cells, CD8+ cells averaged more expanded clones than CD4+ cells. Certain nonresponders additionally had low normalized T-cell clonal expansion.

This TCR derives from an adult with an advanced solid tumor such as melanoma, head and neck, liver or kidney cancer. Sample: CD4+ or CD8+ T cells sorted from blood, taken in a trial of the OX40 agonist ivuxolimab.

The CDR3 reads CASSLLQGADTGELFF. In nucleotides, the CDR3 is TGCGCCAGCAGCCTCCTACAGGGGGCGGACACCGGGGAGCTGTTTTTT. The V gene is TRBV4-3, the J gene TRBJ2-2; TRBD1 matches at 9 bases. The junction had 6 bases not matched to a gene; V was cut back by 4 bases and J by 3 bases. Germline values: CDR1 LGHNA, CDR2 YSLEER. This CDR3 contains 16 residues.